The 18 T cell receptor beta chains below all came from one sample that was sequenced in a study of blood T cell repertoires in COVID-19. Produced via immunoSEQ multiplex PCR; TCRdb's table is partial and in-frame only. The sample lists 90,000 to 130,000 clones, around 90% occurring once. The sample was peripheral blood. The receptor set was obtained from a woman aged 50 to 60 with acute or convalescent COVID-19.

This rearrangement joins TRBV5-1 to TRBJ2-1; TRBD2 might be the D (7 bases). The V gene's germline CDR1 is SGHRS and CDR2 YFSETQ. Trimming pared 0 bases from V and 2 bases from J, leaving 24 bases between. CDR3 size: 20 residues. CDR3 loop: CASSLAGGLGQAGTYNEQFF. DNA for the CDR3: TGCGCCAGCAGCTTGGCGGGGGGCCTGGGACAAGCGGGAACCTACAATGAGCAGTTCTTC.

The chain employs TRBV19 and TRBJ2-4, with 10 bases fitting TRBD2. This CDR3 comprises 17 residues. Germline V gives CDR1 LNHDA, CDR2 SQIVND (reference sequence). J gave up 5 bases and V 5 bases, and 12 bases lay outside the gene matches. The CDR3 spells CASSWSPHLAGENIQYF. DNA of the CDR3: TGTGCCAGTAGTTGGTCCCCTCATCTAGCGGGAGAAAACATTCAGTACTTC.

This sequence joins TRBV24-1 and TRBJ2-1; 7 bases fit TRBD1. Per the germline V gene, CDR1 is KGHDR and CDR2 is SFDVKD. V gave up 2 bases and J gave up 5 bases; unmatched junction bases: 5. CDR3 length equals 15 residues. The CDR3 sequence is CATSDSAGGNNEQFF. For the CDR3, the DNA is TGTGCCACCAGTGATTCGGCAGGGGGTAACAATGAGCAGTTCTTC.

This chain joins TRBV27 and TRBJ2-3; D is possibly TRBD2 (6 bases). V was cut by 6 bases and J by 2 bases, with 15 bases left in between. This CDR3 is built from 15 residues. Germline CDR1 MNHEY, CDR2 SMNVEV (reference sequence). The CDR3 here is CASRLGLALTDTQYF. The CDR3 DNA is TGTGCCAGCAGGTTGGGGCTAGCGCTCACAGATACGCAGTATTTT.

This chain uses TRBV21-1 with TRBJ2-1; whether TRBD2, the table's D call, matches the DNA was not checked. TRBV21-1 is a pseudogene locus. The CDR3 loop spans 11 amino acids. The CDR3 is CASSKLARLFF. As DNA, the CDR3 is TGTGCCAGCAGCAAGTTGGCGCGGCTATTCTTC.

The chain couples TRBV5-1 to TRBJ2-2, with TRBD2 matching 14 bases. Germline CDR1 is SGHRS and CDR2 is YFSETQ. CDR3 length: 19 amino acids. Germline trimming cut 4 bases from V and 1 base from J; bases unmatched to any gene: 9. The CDR3 DNA sequence: TGCGCCAGCAGCCCAAAAGGACTAGCGGGAGGAGAGAACACCGGGGAGCTGTTTTTT. Amino acids: CASSPKGLAGGENTGELFF.

A word on this clone: Additional DNA sequences in this sample encode the identical CDR3. The J gene is TRBJ2-5, the V gene TRBV7-2, with TRBD1 matching 9 bases. The CDR3 sequence is 13 residues long. The J segment lost 5 bases and the V segment lost 5 bases, leaving 3 bases of the junction unmatched. The germline V gene has CDR1 SGHTA and CDR2 FQGNSA. The CDR3 protein is CASSRGQGETQYF. The CDR3 nucleotides read TGTGCCAGCAGCAGGGGACAGGGTGAGACCCAGTACTTC.

V gene TRBV29-1 combines with J gene TRBJ2-5; TRBD2 matches at 12 bases. V lost 6 bases and J lost 6; bases outside the gene matches: 2. This CDR3 has 12 residues. Germline V gene lookup returns CDR1 SQVTM and CDR2 ANQGSEA. The CDR3: CSVGTSGQTQYF. In DNA form, the CDR3 reads TGCAGCGTCGGGACTAGCGGGCAGACCCAGTACTTC.

The gene calls are TRBV6-1 and TRBJ1-5; weak D call: TRBD1 (6 bases). This CDR3 is 15 amino acids long. V was shortened by 1 base and J by 0 bases, with 7 bases between the two germline ends. Germline CDR1 reads MNHNS; CDR2 reads SASEGT. The CDR3 DNA sequence: TGTGCCAGCAGTGAAGGGGGGCTTAGCAATCAGCCCCAGCATTTT. Its translation: CASSEGGLSNQPQHF.

V and J are TRBV6-6 and TRBJ2-5; D not resolved. V was shortened by 0 bases and J by 5 bases, with 4 bases between the two germline ends. The CDR3 sequence is 12 residues long. From germline, CDR1 is MNHNY and CDR2 SVGAGI (reference sequence). The CDR3 DNA follows: TGTGCCAGCAGTTACTCCGCGGAGACCCAGTACTTC. Protein sequence: CASSYSAETQYF.

J is TRBJ2-1 and V is TRBV27; tentative D call: TRBD1 (6 bases). Trimming stripped 5 bases from V and 2 bases from J, with 10 bases between. The CDR3 has 14 residues. Per germline, CDR1 MNHEY and CDR2 SMNVEV (reference sequence). The DNA for the CDR3 is TGTGCCAGCAGTCGCGACAGGACCTACAATGAGCAGTTCTTC. It yields the protein CASSRDRTYNEQFF.

The genes are TRBV5-1 and TRBJ2-3; no clear D. V lost 0 bases to trimming and J lost 2 bases, with 7 bases between them. The CDR3 spans 14 residues. CDR1 is SGHRS, CDR2 YFSETQ, per germline. The CDR3 spells CASSLEHSTDTQYF. The CDR3 region has the DNA TGCGCCAGCAGCTTGGAACATTCCACAGATACGCAGTATTTT.

The chain combines TRBV6-5 with TRBJ2-2, with TRBD1 matching over 7 bases. In germline, CDR1 is MNHEY, CDR2 SVGAGI. V lost 4 bases to trimming and J lost 3 bases; unmatched junction nucleotides: 5. The CDR3 is made up of 15 amino acids. The CDR3: CASSSEGAYTGELFF. CDR3 nucleotide sequence: TGTGCCAGCAGTTCTGAGGGGGCTTACACCGGGGAGCTGTTTTTT.

This clone has only a few counts. This chain connects TRBV7-9 to TRBJ1-4; D unresolved. V was pared by 6 bases and J by 0 bases, with 11 bases between. Germline V gives CDR1 SEHNR, CDR2 FQNEAQ (reference sequence). The CDR3 is made up of 15 amino acids. CDR3 nucleotide sequence: TGTGCCAGCAGACGGTCCGAAGCAACTAATGAAAAACTGTTTTTT. Its protein product is CASRRSEATNEKLFF.

The gene calls are TRBV6-6 and TRBJ2-3; 10 bases agree with TRBD2. V trimming: 6 bases; J trimming: 0 bases; junction bases outside the gene matches: 0. There are 14 residues in the CDR3. Germline V CDR1 and CDR2: MNHNY, SVGAGI (reference sequence). This CDR3 reads CASRGLASTDTQYF. CDR3 bases: TGTGCCAGCAGGGGACTAGCGAGCACAGATACGCAGTATTTT.

The gene calls are TRBV9 and TRBJ1-1; weak D call: TRBD1 (6 bases). The CDR3 extends over 15 amino acids. Germline values: CDR1 SGDLS, CDR2 YYNGEE. V gave up 2 bases and J gave up 1 base, with 12 bases separating them. The CDR3 nucleotides read TGTGCCAGCAGCGTTACCGGGACACCGAACACTGAAGCTTTCTTT. This gives the protein CASSVTGTPNTEAFF.

The chain has TRBV11-2 and TRBJ2-2, with a tentative D call TRBD2 (6 bases). CDR3 length equals 15 residues. Germline V gene data show CDR1 as SGHAT and CDR2 as FQNNGV. With 3 bases removed from V and 4 bases from J, the gap between germline ends came to 12 bases. CDR3: CASSLEGAGTGELFF. In DNA, the CDR3 is TGTGCCAGCAGCTTGGAGGGCGCGGGCACCGGGGAGCTGTTTTTT.

This clone was seen a single time. The CDR3 DNA sequence: TGTGCCAGCAGCCCACTAGCGGGAGGGCACACCGGGGAGCTGTTTTTT. Its protein is CASSPLAGGHTGELFF. J is TRBJ2-2 and V is TRBV5-5, with 13 bases identical to TRBD2. The V gene end was trimmed by 4 bases and the J gene end by 3 bases; junction bases not matched to a gene: 3. The CDR3 consists of 16 residues. Germline CDR1 reads SGHKS; CDR2 reads YYEKEE (reference sequence).